This TCR beta chain was identified during a study of cytomegalovirus exposure and HLA in healthy donors. Study background: Roughly 80 million unique TCRs from HLA-typed donors made up an early data release. Points from the study as a whole: The study reported that TCR beta sequences accurately predicted HLA-A and HLA-B alleles in most subjects. DRB1 had the most TCR associations and HLA-C the fewest, a later analysis found, with rates varying by HLA locus.

This clone was recorded a few times. Its antigen is not known. The germline V gene has CDR1 SGHTS and CDR2 YDEGEE. The CDR3 has 14 residues. V lost 5 bases to trimming and J lost 4 bases, with 13 bases between them. Primers: 60 Vbeta forward and 13 Jbeta reverse. Sequenced by immunoSEQ multiplex PCR; TCRdb stores in-frame clones only, minus some. The sample has some 120,000 clones, 74% seen once; the top ten hold approximately 2%. The sequenced sample was PBMCs. The TCR was taken from a human donor in good health. V usage is TRBV5-8 and J usage is TRBJ2-1; a weak D match, TRBD2 (5 bases). As DNA, the CDR3 is TGTGCCAGCAGGTTCAGCGGAGTTTACAATGAGCAGTTCTTC. It codes for CASRFSGVYNEQFF.